These 14 T cell receptor beta chains were all obtained from the same sample, sequenced in a study of radiotherapy plus CTLA-4 blockade in lung cancer (dated by TCRdb to the late 2010s). Library preparation employed the immunoSEQ multiplex PCR assay. TCRdb took this table from immuneACCESS and kept in-frame rearrangements with V and J called. Such tables lack part of the clones; where checked against another copy, unresolved V genes explain under half of the gap, and the rest is unexplained. For this sample there are 65,000 to 85,000 clones; roughly 74% appear just once. The ten largest clonotypes hold more than 9% of the sample. Specimen: peripheral blood, collected from a patient treated with radiotherapy plus ipilimumab. The receptor set was obtained from a human donor with non-small cell lung cancer whose response to radiotherapy plus ipilimumab could not be evaluated.

The V gene is TRBV11-2, the J gene TRBJ2-3, with D maybe TRBD1 (6 bases). V was pared by 3 bases and J by 0 bases, with 7 bases between. CDR3 size: 14 residues. Germline lookup yields CDR1 SGHAT and CDR2 FQNNGV. The CDR3 nucleotides read TGTGCCAGCAGCTTGGACAGAAGCACAGATACGCAGTATTTT. Protein sequence: CASSLDRSTDTQYF.

The V and J genes are TRBV7-2 and TRBJ2-1; D possibly corresponds to TRBD2 (6 bases). The germline V gene encodes CDR1 SGHTA and CDR2 FQGNSA. V lost 3 bases to trimming and J lost 12 bases, with 12 bases between them. The CDR3 covers 12 residues. The CDR3: CASSFGSSWQFF. The CDR3 DNA is TGTGCCAGCAGCTTCGGGAGTTCGTGGCAGTTCTTC.

The J gene is TRBJ1-1, the V gene TRBV9, with 7 nucleotides matching TRBD1. After removal of 0 bases from V and 4 bases from J, the junction contained 6 bases not matched to a gene. The CDR3 spans 15 residues. Germline CDR1 SGDLS, CDR2 YYNGEE. The CDR3, as DNA: TGTGCCAGCAGCGTAGCGGAGAGGGACAGCACTGAAGCTTTCTTT. This gives the protein CASSVAERDSTEAFF.

The rearrangement uses TRBV19 and TRBJ1-2; D is ambiguous. Germline lookup yields CDR1 LNHDA and CDR2 SQIVND (reference sequence). V shed 8 bases and J shed 2 bases, with 15 bases lying between them. The CDR3 is 14 residues long. CDR3 residues: CASWGEGRNYGYTF. CDR3 DNA: TGTGCCAGTTGGGGTGAGGGAAGAAACTATGGCTACACCTTC.

In this sample, this clone turned up once. This chain connects TRBV7-3 to TRBJ2-1, with a tentative D call TRBD2 (6 bases). Germline CDR1 and CDR2: SGHTA and FQGTGA. The V and J ends lost 6 bases and 5 bases respectively, with 17 bases between them. This CDR3 has 15 residues. The CDR3 reads CASSHPGTPNNEQFF. In DNA form, the CDR3 reads TGTGCCAGCAGTCACCCCGGGACTCCTAACAATGAGCAGTTCTTC.

The chain carries TRBV7-9 and TRBJ1-6; D unresolved. CDR1 and CDR2 from the germline V gene are SEHNR and FQNEAQ (reference sequence). The CDR3 has 15 residues. Trimming removed 3 bases from V and 7 bases from J, with 13 bases in between. The CDR3 spells CASSFLTAVNSPLHF. In nucleotides, the CDR3 is TGTGCCAGCAGCTTTCTTACAGCTGTCAATTCACCCCTCCACTTT.

This clone was seen a single time. This sequence joins TRBV19 and TRBJ1-2; D is unresolved. Germline V gene sequence: CDR1 LNHDA, CDR2 SQIVND (reference sequence). Trimming took 0 bases from V and 4 from J, leaving 12 bases between them. The CDR3 sequence is 15 residues long. In nucleotides, the CDR3 is TGTGCCAGTAGTATAGATCTTTCTGGCAGCTATGGCTACACCTTC. Translation gives CASSIDLSGSYGYTF.

V gene TRBV19 combines with J gene TRBJ1-3; perhaps TRBD1 as D (5 bases). Germline CDR1 reads LNHDA; CDR2 reads SQIVND (reference sequence). The V and J ends lost 1 base and 0 bases respectively, with 7 bases between them. The CDR3 is made up of 15 amino acids. The CDR3 DNA reads as TGTGCCAGTAGTATAGCAGGGCACTCTGGAAACACCATATATTTT. It specifies CASSIAGHSGNTIYF. The full variable domain, rest sourced from reference TRBV19 and TRBJ1-3, is DGGITQSPKYLFRKEGQNVTLSCEQNLNHDAMYWYRQDPGQGLRLIYYSQIVNDFQKGDIAEGYSVSREKKESFPLTVTSAQKNPTAFYLCASSIAGHSGNTIYFGEGSWLTVV.

The chain employs TRBV18 and TRBJ2-3; 8 bases map to TRBD1. Germline loops: CDR1 KGHSH, CDR2 LQKENI. CDR3 size: 15 residues. J was trimmed by 7 bases and V by 4 bases; bases with no gene match: 10. The CDR3 DNA reads TGTGCCAGCTCACTGACAGGGGCTACATCGAATACGCAGTATTTT. Amino acid sequence: CASSLTGATSNTQYF.

The genes are TRBV27 and TRBJ1-4; TRBD1 agrees at 9 bases. Germline CDR1 reads MNHEY; CDR2 reads SMNVEV (reference sequence). This CDR3 is 16 amino acids long. J was trimmed by 5 bases and V by 6 bases; bases with no gene match: 10. CDR3: CASSLPGDRENEKLFF. Here the CDR3 DNA reads TGTGCCAGCAGCCTACCTGGGGACAGGGAAAATGAAAAACTGTTTTTT.

This clone was counted a few times. The chain combines TRBV6-6 with TRBJ2-2; possibly TRBD2 for D (6 bases). This CDR3 region has 14 residues. The ends were cut back, 5 bases at V and 5 bases at J, with 12 bases in the middle. Germline V gene lookup returns CDR1 MNHNY and CDR2 SVGAGI (reference sequence). Written as DNA, the CDR3 is TGTGCCAGCAGTCGAGGCGGGGCTACCGGGGAGCTGTTTTTT. This codes for CASSRGGATGELFF.

This clone was counted between two and nine times. This sequence joins TRBV19 and TRBJ1-2; the D gene is possibly TRBD1 (6 bases). V shed 5 bases and J shed 5 bases, with 21 bases lying between them. CDR3 size: 16 residues. Germline CDR1 is LNHDA and CDR2 is SQIVND (reference sequence). The CDR3: CASSLRQEQGEYGYTF. CDR3 nucleotides: TGTGCCAGTAGTCTAAGACAGGAACAGGGTGAATATGGCTACACCTTC. Looking up the rest from reference TRBV19 and TRBJ1-2 gives the full variable domain: DGGITQSPKYLFRKEGQNVTLSCEQNLNHDAMYWYRQDPGQGLRLIYYSQIVNDFQKGDIAEGYSVSREKKESFPLTVTSAQKNPTAFYLCASSLRQEQGEYGYTFGSGTRLTVV.

The chain joins TRBV6-5 to TRBJ1-2; D might be TRBD1 (6 bases). Germline V lookup: CDR1 MNHEY, CDR2 SVGAGI. The CDR3 extends over 13 amino acids. V gave up 6 bases and J gave up 2 bases, with 10 bases separating them. The CDR3 DNA reads TGTGCCAGCAGGTATACAGGGAACTATGGCTACACCTTC. Amino acids: CASRYTGNYGYTF.

The chain is built from TRBV23-1 and TRBJ1-6; 9 bases fit TRBD1. TRBV23-1 is known as an ORF, though its function is uncertain. There are 18 residues in the CDR3. The J segment lost 10 bases and the V segment lost 3 bases, leaving 16 bases of the junction unmatched. CDR3 sequence (DNA): TGCGCCAGCAGTCATTCCGGGACAGGGTTTTTGGGGGGGTCACCCCTCCACTTT. As protein: CASSHSGTGFLGGSPLHF.